Presented here are 15 T cell receptor beta chains from one specimen sequenced in a study of siplizumab effects on memory and regulatory T cells. Sequencing was performed with immunoSEQ multiplex PCR; in TCRdb, only in-frame clones are kept and a portion is missing. The sample includes around 100,000 clones, around 90% of them seen just once. Input material: CD4+ T cells sorted from blood. Receptors were obtained from a human donor in good health.

The rearrangement links TRBV7-6 to TRBJ2-3, with D possibly TRBD2 on 6 matching bases. The V gene's germline CDR1 is SGHVS and CDR2 FNYEAQ. CDR3 length: 17 residues. Trimming took off 0 bases at V and 3 bases at J, with 16 bases between the two ends. The CDR3 loop is CASSLAVVAGKTDTQYF. The CDR3 nucleotides are TGTGCCAGCAGCTTAGCTGTTGTGGCGGGGAAGACAGATACGCAGTATTTT.

This clone has a single count. The chain has TRBV5-4 and TRBJ1-2, with D perhaps TRBD1 (5 bases). This CDR3 is 13 amino acids long. Germline assignment: CDR1 SGHNT and CDR2 YYREEE (reference sequence). Trimming took 0 bases from V and 8 from J, leaving 11 bases between them. The CDR3 loop is CASSLGGSKGYTF. In DNA, the CDR3 is TGTGCCAGCAGCTTGGGGGGGAGTAAGGGCTACACCTTC. Based on the CDR3 plus reference TRBV5-4 and TRBJ1-2, the full variable domain is ETGVTQSPTHLIKTRGQQVTLRCSSQSGHNTVSWYQQALGQGPQFIFQYYREEENGRGNFPPRFSGLQFPNYSSELNVNALELDDSALYLCASSLGGSKGYTFGSGTRLTVV.

The gene calls are TRBV4-2 and TRBJ2-1, with 9 bases lining up with TRBD2. This CDR3 contains 18 residues. Germline CDR1 LGHNA, CDR2 YNFKEQ. V dropped 7 bases and J dropped 1; count of bases not matched to a gene: 14. CDR3 sequence (DNA): TGTGCCAGCAAAGCGGGACTAGCATCACTTAATTCCTACAATGAGCAGTTCTTC. This encodes CASKAGLASLNSYNEQFF.

This sequence joins TRBV19 and TRBJ2-2, with D perhaps matching TRBD1 (6 bases). This CDR3 spans 14 amino acids. Germline assignment: CDR1 LNHDA and CDR2 SQIVND (reference sequence). Trimming pared 5 bases from V and 3 bases from J, leaving 10 bases between. CDR3 in DNA: TGTGCCAGTAGTTCACAGGGTCACACCGGGGAGCTGTTTTTT. As protein: CASSSQGHTGELFF.

The CDR3 sequence: CASVSVGTEAFF. CDR3 DNA sequence: TGTGCCAGCGTGTCGGTGGGCACTGAAGCTTTCTTT. The rearrangement links TRBV6-5 to TRBJ1-1; no clear D gene. There are 12 residues in the CDR3. Trimming pared 8 bases from V and 4 bases from J, leaving 11 bases between. CDR1 is MNHEY and CDR2 is SVGAGI in the germline V gene.

V is TRBV19 and J is TRBJ1-3; no firm D call. The ends were cut back, 6 bases at V and 2 bases at J, with 11 bases in the middle. CDR3 length equals 14 residues. Germline-derived CDR1 and CDR2 are LNHDA and SQIVND (reference sequence). In nucleotides, the CDR3 is TGTGCCAGTAGAGGGTCCCCCCCTGGAAACACCATATATTTT. Its protein product is CASRGSPPGNTIYF. Based on the CDR3 plus reference TRBV19 and TRBJ1-3, the full variable domain is DGGITQSPKYLFRKEGQNVTLSCEQNLNHDAMYWYRQDPGQGLRLIYYSQIVNDFQKGDIAEGYSVSREKKESFPLTVTSAQKNPTAFYLCASRGSPPGNTIYFGEGSWLTVV.

Written as DNA, the CDR3 is TGTGCCAGCAGAGGACAGTTGAGCTCCTACGAGCAGTACTTC. Its protein is CASRGQLSSYEQYF. The chain joins TRBV6-5 to TRBJ2-7; perhaps TRBD1 as D (6 bases). Trimming left V 6 bases short and J 0 bases short, with 12 bases between. The CDR3 totals 14 residues. Per the germline V gene, CDR1 is MNHEY and CDR2 is SVGAGI.

This chain uses TRBV7-9 with TRBJ2-7; either TRBD1 or TRBD2 may fit D (5 bases each). The V end was cut by 6 bases, the J end by 1 base, with 13 bases between. The germline CDR1 and CDR2 sequences are SEHNR and FQNEAQ (reference sequence). The CDR3 runs to 14 residues. The CDR3, as DNA: TGTGCCAGCAGTTATGTTGGGGGTTCCTACGAGCAGTACTTC. Its translation is CASSYVGGSYEQYF. Filled out from reference TRBV7-9 and TRBJ2-7, the complete variable domain reads DTGVSQNPRHKITKRGQNVTFRCDPISEHNRLYWYRQTLGQGPEFLTYFQNEAQLEKSRLLSDRFSAERPKGSFSTLEIQRTEQGDSAMYLCASSYVGGSYEQYFGPGTRLTVT.

This clone was observed once. The CDR3 sequence: CASKGTVNQPQHF. As DNA, the CDR3 is TGTGCCAGCAAAGGGACAGTTAATCAGCCCCAGCATTTT. This chain connects TRBV2 to TRBJ1-5, with 7 bases lining up with TRBD1. The CDR3 sequence is 13 residues long. Germline V lookup: CDR1 SNHLY, CDR2 FYNNEI. The ends lost 7 bases at V and 4 bases at J; junction bases unmatched: 4.

The J gene is TRBJ2-7, the V gene TRBV6-6; TRBD1 agrees at 8 bases. Trimming took 6 bases from V and 7 from J; bases not matched to a gene: 8. The germline V gene encodes CDR1 MNHNY and CDR2 SVGAGI (reference sequence). The CDR3 length is 13 residues. This CDR3 reads CASSYRGAGEQYF. The CDR3 nucleotides read TGTGCCAGCAGCTACAGGGGGGCAGGGGAGCAGTACTTC.

This clone was detected once. This rearrangement joins TRBV6-5 to TRBJ1-5; the D gene is possibly TRBD1 (6 bases). The CDR3 loop spans 14 amino acids. The germline V gene has CDR1 MNHEY and CDR2 SVGAGI. V dropped 4 bases and J dropped 7 bases, with 14 bases sitting between them. The CDR3 DNA is TGTGCCAGCAGTTCCAGGGGTGACGAGCAGCCCCAGCATTTT. Translation gives CASSSRGDEQPQHF.

J is TRBJ1-6 and V is TRBV27; tentative D call: TRBD1 (6 bases). Germline V CDR1 and CDR2: MNHEY, SMNVEV (reference sequence). This CDR3 comprises 15 residues. Trimming stripped 1 base from V and 10 bases from J, with 14 bases between. CDR3: CASSLLGQGHSPLHF. Written as DNA, the CDR3 is TGTGCCAGCAGTTTATTAGGGCAGGGGCACTCACCCCTCCACTTT.

The chain uses TRBV7-6 and TRBJ2-7, with D maybe TRBD2 (5 bases). V lost 1 base, J lost 0 bases, and 10 bases lay in between. CDR3 length: 15 residues. Germline assignment: CDR1 SGHVS and CDR2 FNYEAQ. CDR3 residues: CASSLDEGFSYEQYF. The CDR3 DNA follows: TGTGCCAGCAGCTTAGACGAGGGCTTCTCCTACGAGCAGTACTTC.

In this sample, this clone turned up once. The CDR3 region is CASSYSGRAIAYEQYF. In DNA form, the CDR3 reads TGTGCCAGCAGTTACTCAGGGAGGGCCATAGCCTACGAGCAGTACTTC. This chain connects TRBV6-5 to TRBJ2-7; 7 positions agree with TRBD2. J lost 2 bases, V lost 0 bases, and 7 bases had no gene match. The CDR3 consists of 16 residues. Germline assignment: CDR1 MNHEY and CDR2 SVGAGI.

V is TRBV19 and J is TRBJ1-5, with D perhaps TRBD1 (6 bases). CDR3 length: 15 residues. V lost 8 bases and J 4 bases, leaving 18 bases between the germline ends. Germline CDR1 is LNHDA and CDR2 is SQIVND (reference sequence). The CDR3 here is CASSLGGTVNQPQHF. CDR3 DNA: TGTGCCAGTTCTCTCGGGGGCACGGTTAATCAGCCCCAGCATTTT.